The T cell receptor beta chain described here comes from a study of T cells expressing NK-cell markers (dated by TCRdb to the early 2020s). About the full investigation: Three sorted T-cell subsets (CD3+CD56+NKG2C+, CD3+CD56+NKG2C- and CD3+CD56-NKG2C+) from about 8 donors had their TCR beta-chain repertoires profiled. Among the eight sequenced donors, only one was HCMV-seronegative, while the other seven were HCMV-seropositive. The libraries were sequenced on Illumina HiSeq 2000/2500, MiSeq or NextSeq, producing 2 x 150 bp reads. All eight donors whose samples were sequenced were randomly selected healthy volunteers, three of them men and five women.

HCMV-specific IgG was detected in serum with a commercial ELISA kit to determine HCMV serostatus. Ficoll density gradient centrifugation was used to isolate peripheral blood mononuclear cells from blood. Note on this clonotype: Its antigen is currently not known.

TCRdb records Illumina HiSeq 2000 as the sequencer. The TCR beta cDNA libraries were made using 5'RACE template switching, a step that added both a universal primer site and unique molecular identifiers. cDNA synthesis was primed from the TCR beta constant segment and was followed by two successive PCR amplification steps. The source study handled its data this way. MIGEC handled demultiplexing of the reads and grouping by UMI, while MiTCR was used to assemble and quantify clonotypes. To exclude erroneous sequences, only TCR cDNA sequences supported by at least two reads were retained. Downstream repertoire analysis used the tcR package, and clonotypes were matched across fractions by CDR3 nucleotide sequence plus V segment. Antigen specificity was annotated against VDJdb with VDJmatch, allowing one amino acid substitution in CDR3. TCRdb reprocessed the sequencing reads and holds a single record per CDR3 protein sequence, with no DNA. These V and J calls originate from TCRdb's pipeline instead of the authors' own analysis. The sample table on file contains 300,000 to 450,000 distinct CDR3 sequences. Of the sample, roughly 5.2% is held by the ten largest clones.

Looking up the germline V gene yields CDR1 ENHRY and CDR2 SYGVKD. The CDR3 runs 15 amino acids, cysteine and phenylalanine included. No DNA is recorded. Beyond this particular receptor, the publication reports: Whether the expanded NKG2C-expressing T cell clones were specific for HCMV antigens was left unclear. In roughly six donors, the dominant CD3+CD56+NKG2C+ clonotypes ranked among the top 10 CD8+ clonotypes, making up roughly 1.0-7.0% of CD8+ T cells. Those dominant clonotypes were again the most abundant among CD3+CD56-NKG2C+ cells in several donors, at roughly 28.3-65%.

This clonotype was sampled from a man aged 18 to 69 in good health. The sequence is built from TRBV10-3 and TRBJ2-3; TCRdb indicates TRBD1, and absent DNA this call remains unverified. The specimen was blood T cells: a sorted CD56 or NKG2C T cell subset, CD4+ or CD8+ T cells, or bulk PBMC T cells (not recorded which). CDR3 protein: CAISGGRQLGDTQYF.